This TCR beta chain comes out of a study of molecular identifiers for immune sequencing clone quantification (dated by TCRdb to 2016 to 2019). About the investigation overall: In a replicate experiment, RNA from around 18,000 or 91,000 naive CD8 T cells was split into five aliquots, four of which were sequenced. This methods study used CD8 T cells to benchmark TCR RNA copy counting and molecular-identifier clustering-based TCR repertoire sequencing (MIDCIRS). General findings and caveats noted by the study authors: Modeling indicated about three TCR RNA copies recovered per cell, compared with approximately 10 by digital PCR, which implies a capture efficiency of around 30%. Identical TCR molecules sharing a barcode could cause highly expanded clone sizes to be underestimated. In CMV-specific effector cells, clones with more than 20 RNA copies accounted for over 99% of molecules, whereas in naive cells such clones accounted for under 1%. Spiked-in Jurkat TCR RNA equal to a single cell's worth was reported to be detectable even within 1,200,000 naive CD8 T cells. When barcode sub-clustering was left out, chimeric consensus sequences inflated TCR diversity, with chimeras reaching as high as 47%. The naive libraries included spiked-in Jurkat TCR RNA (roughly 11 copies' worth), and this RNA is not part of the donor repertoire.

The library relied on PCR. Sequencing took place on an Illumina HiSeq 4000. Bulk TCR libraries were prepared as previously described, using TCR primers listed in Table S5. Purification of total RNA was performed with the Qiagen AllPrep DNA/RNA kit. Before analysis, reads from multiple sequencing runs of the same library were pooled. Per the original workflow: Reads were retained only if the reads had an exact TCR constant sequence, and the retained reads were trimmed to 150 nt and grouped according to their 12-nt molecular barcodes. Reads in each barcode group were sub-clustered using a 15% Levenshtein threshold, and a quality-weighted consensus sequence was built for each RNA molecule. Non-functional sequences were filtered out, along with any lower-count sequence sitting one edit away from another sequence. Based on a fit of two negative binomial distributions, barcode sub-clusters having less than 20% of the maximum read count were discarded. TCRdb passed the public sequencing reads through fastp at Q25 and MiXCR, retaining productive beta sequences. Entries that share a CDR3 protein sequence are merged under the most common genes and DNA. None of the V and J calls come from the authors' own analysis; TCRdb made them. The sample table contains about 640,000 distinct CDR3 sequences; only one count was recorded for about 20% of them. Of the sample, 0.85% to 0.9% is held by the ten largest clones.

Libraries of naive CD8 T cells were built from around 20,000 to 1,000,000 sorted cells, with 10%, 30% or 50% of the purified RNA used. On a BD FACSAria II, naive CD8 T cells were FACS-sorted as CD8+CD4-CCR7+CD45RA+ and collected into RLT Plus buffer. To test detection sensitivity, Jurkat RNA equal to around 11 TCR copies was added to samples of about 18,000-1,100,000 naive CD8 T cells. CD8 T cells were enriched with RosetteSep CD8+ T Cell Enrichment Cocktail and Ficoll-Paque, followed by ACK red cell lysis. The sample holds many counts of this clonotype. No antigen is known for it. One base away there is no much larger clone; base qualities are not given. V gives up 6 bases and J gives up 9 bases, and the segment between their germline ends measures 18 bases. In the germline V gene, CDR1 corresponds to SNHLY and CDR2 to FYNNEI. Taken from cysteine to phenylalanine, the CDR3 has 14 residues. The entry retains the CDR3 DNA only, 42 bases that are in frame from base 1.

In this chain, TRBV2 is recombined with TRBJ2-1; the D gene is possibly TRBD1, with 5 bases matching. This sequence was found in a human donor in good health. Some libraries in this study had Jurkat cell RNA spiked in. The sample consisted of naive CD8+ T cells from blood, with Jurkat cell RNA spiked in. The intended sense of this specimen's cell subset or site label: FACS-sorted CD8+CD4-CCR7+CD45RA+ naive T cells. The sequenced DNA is TGTGCCAGCAGAAAGTCGGTCGAAGGGGCTGAGCAGTTCTTC. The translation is CASRKSVEGAEQFF.